This T cell receptor beta chain was retrieved from a study of blood T cells in healthy people across ages (dated by TCRdb to between 2014 and 2017). For the wider study: In model experiments, template switching captured about one uniquely barcoded TCR beta cDNA molecule for every two T cells. Using deep sequencing normalized with unique cDNA molecular identifiers, the study measured how TCR beta repertoire diversity changes with age. Four age groups were formed from the donors: young (average approximately 15 years), middle-aged (approximately 40), aged (roughly 59) and long-lived (less than 85). Donors of different ages were randomly distributed across sequencing lanes to avoid experimental bias. The study analyzed two additional independent replicas of 1 million unique cDNA reads from the same blood draw for two donors, one aged 18 to 29 and one aged 80 or older. Summary of the overall study and its limitations: As age increased, observed TCR beta diversity per million T cells dropped in a roughly linear way, and a significant reduction was already evident by age about 40. Estimates of total diversity based on one million sequenced T cells were considered lower bounds and underestimates. Compared with the aged group, the long-lived group had more naive CD4+ T cells, fewer expanded clones and increased TCR diversity, suggesting age selection. Observed TCR beta diversity correlated strongly with the percentage of naive T cells measured by flow cytometry. Bulk unsorted PBMC profiling prevented conclusive comparison of naive and antigen-experienced compartments. Because donor CMV infection status was unknown, age-related changes in expanded clonotypes were potentially confounded.

Libraries were built with 5' RACE. Instrument on record: Illumina HiSeq 2500. A second roughly 7 to 11 cycle PCR used a sample-barcoded 5' primer and a J-beta primer mix. Each TCR beta cDNA molecule received a unique molecular identifier from a template-switch 5' adaptor carrying 12 random nucleotides. Each sample yielded at least 2.5 million CDR3-containing paired-end reads. All of the RNA was converted into first-strand cDNA using the Mint cDNA synthesis kit, with a TRBC-specific oligonucleotide serving as the primer. Following uracil-DNA glycosylase treatment, all cDNA underwent a first 18-cycle PCR with the universal primers M1SS and BC2_uni_R. As for the original processing: For normalization, 1 million high-quality reads, each with a distinct molecular identifier, were randomly selected from each sample. Reads sharing molecular identifiers were discarded rather than binned into consensus sequences. MiTCR, with a Q25 quality threshold and the strictest error-elimination algorithm, was used for CDR3 identification, clonotype clustering and error correction. A nonparametric unseen species model using Euler transformation provided a lower-bound estimate of total TCR beta diversity. TCRdb applied fastp at Q25 and MiXCR to the public reads, then kept only in-frame beta chains. CDR3 protein sequences are deduplicated, and each keeps its most common genes and DNA. TCRdb, not the authors, supplied the V and J calls. This sample has about 1.4 million distinct CDR3 sequences in its table, and 59% of those were observed once. About 6.3% of the sample belongs to the ten largest clones.

Donors were a few dozen systemically healthy Caucasian individuals from Russia aged 6 to 90 years. Each donor gave approximately 9.4 milliliters of peripheral blood, drawn into EDTA-treated Vacutainer tubes. Ficoll-Paque density-gradient centrifugation was used to isolate PBMCs, with at least 7 million per sample. Trizol reagent was used to extract total RNA from PBMCs, with at least 5 micrograms per sample. For every donor, flow cytometry on a PBMC aliquot measured the percentage of naive CD45RAhigh/CD27high T cells. CDR1 and CDR2 are drawn from the germline V gene (reference sequence): DFQATT, SNEGSKA. V is trimmed back by 4 bases and J by 7 bases, and the junction contains 13 bases that no gene match accounts for. From cysteine to phenylalanine, the CDR3 is 15 amino acids long. Of all the DNA, just the CDR3 is kept, 45 bases in frame from base 1. Points on this clonotype: The target of this receptor is not known. The record has no base qualities; no much larger clone is one base away.

The sequence derives from a man between 18 and 29 years old in good health. The sample comprised blood. The chain was built from TRBV20-1 and TRBJ2-1; the junction holds 7 bases that match TRBD2. The bases are TGCAGTGCTAATGCCTTCCGCGGGAGTTATAATGAGCAGTTCTTC. This codes for CSANAFRGSYNEQFF.